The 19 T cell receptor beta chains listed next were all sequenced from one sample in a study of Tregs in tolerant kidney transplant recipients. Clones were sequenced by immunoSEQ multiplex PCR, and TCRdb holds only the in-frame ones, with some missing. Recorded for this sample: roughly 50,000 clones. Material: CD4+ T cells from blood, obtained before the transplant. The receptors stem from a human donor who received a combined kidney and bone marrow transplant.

The CDR3 is CASSLAGELGNEQFF. The CDR3 bases that were read are TGTGCCAGCAGTCTAGCGGGAGAATTGGGCAATGAG. The rearrangement links TRBV6-2 or TRBV6-3 to TRBJ2-1, with TRBD2 identical over 10 bases. With the read ending 3 residues before the CDR3 end, the germline J gene is used to fill in that end. The CDR3 contains 15 residues. Trimming removed 5 bases from V and 6 bases from J; junction bases left unmatched: 7. CDR1 is MNHEY, CDR2 SVGEGT, per germline.

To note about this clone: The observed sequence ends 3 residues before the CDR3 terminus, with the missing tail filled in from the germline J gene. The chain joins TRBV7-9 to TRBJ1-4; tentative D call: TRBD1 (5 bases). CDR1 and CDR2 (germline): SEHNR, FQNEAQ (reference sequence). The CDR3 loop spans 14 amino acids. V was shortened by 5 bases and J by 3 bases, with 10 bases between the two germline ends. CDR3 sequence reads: CASSPRVSNEKLFF. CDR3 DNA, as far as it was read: TGTGCCAGCAGCCCCAGGGTGTCTAATGAAAAA. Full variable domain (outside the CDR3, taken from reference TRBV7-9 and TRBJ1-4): DTGVSQNPRHKITKRGQNVTFRCDPISEHNRLYWYRQTLGQGPEFLTYFQNEAQLEKSRLLSDRFSAERPKGSFSTLEIQRTEQGDSAMYLCASSPRVSNEKLFFGSGTQLSVL.

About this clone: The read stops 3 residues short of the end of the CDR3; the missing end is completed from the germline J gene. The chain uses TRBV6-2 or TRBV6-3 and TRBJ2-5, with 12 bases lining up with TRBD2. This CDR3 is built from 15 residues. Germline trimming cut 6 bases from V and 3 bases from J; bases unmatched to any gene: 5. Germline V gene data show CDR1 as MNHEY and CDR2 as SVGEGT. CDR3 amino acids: CASRGRLAGEETQYF. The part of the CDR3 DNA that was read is TGTGCCAGCAGGGGTAGACTAGCGGGAGAAGAGACC.

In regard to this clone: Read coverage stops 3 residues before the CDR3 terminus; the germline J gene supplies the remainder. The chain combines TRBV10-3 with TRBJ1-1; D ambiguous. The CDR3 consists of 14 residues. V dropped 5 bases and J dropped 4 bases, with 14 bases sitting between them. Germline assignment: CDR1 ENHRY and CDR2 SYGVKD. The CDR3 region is CAISQDQRSTEAFF. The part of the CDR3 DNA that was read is TGTGCCATCAGTCAGGATCAAAGGAGCACTGAA.

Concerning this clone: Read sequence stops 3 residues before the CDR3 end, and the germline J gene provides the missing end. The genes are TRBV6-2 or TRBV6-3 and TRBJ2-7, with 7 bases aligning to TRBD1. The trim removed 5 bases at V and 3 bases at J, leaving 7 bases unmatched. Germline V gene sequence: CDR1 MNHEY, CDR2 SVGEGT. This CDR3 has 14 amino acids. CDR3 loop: CASSKSGQSYEQYF. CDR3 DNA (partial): TGTGCCAGCAGTAAATCGGGACAGAGCTACGAG.

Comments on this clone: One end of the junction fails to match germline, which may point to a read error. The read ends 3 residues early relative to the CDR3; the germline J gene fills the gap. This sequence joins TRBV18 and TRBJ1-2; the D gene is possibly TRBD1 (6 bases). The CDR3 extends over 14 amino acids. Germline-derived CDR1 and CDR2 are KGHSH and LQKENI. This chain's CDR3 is CASSPQGLDYGYTF. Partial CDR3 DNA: TGTGCCAGCTCCCCACAGGGTCTGGACTATGGC.

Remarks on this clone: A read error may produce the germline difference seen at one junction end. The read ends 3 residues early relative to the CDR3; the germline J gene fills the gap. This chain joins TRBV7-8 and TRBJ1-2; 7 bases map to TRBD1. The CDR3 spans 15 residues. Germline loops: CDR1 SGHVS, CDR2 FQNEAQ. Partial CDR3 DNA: TGTGCCGGCAGCCCGGGGGGGACAGTGAACTATGGC. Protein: CAGSPGGTVNYG. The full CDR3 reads CAGSPGGTVNYGYTF.

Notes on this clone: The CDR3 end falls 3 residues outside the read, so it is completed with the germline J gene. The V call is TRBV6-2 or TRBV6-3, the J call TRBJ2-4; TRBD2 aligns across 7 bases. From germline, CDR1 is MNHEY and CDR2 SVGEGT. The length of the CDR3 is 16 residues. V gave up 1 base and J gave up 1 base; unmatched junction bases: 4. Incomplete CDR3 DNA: TGTGCCAGCAGTTACTTTGCGGGAGCTGCCAAAAACATT. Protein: CASSYFAGAAKNI. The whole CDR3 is CASSYFAGAAKNIQYF.

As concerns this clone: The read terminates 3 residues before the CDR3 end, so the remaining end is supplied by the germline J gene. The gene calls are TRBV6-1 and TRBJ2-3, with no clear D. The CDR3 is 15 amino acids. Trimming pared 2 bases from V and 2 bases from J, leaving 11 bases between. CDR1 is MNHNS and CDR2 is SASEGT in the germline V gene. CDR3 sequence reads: CASSETGGATDTQYF. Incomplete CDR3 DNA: TGTGCCAGCAGTGAAACTGGCGGAGCCACAGATACG.

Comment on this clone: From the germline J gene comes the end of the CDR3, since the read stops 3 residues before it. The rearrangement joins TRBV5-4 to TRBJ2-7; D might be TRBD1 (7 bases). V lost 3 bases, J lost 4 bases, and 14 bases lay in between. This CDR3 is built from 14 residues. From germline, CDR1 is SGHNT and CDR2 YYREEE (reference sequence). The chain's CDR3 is CASSYGGGRYEQYF. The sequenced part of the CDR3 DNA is TGTGCCAGCAGCTACGGAGGGGGCCGTTACGAG.

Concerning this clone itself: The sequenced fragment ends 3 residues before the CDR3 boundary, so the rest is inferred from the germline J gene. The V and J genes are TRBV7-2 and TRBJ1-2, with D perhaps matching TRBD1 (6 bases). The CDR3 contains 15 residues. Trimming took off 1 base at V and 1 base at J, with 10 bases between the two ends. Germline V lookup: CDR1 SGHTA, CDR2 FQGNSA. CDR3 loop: CASSLGTDLNYGYTF. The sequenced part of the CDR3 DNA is TGTGCCAGCAGCTTAGGGACAGATCTTAACTATGGC.

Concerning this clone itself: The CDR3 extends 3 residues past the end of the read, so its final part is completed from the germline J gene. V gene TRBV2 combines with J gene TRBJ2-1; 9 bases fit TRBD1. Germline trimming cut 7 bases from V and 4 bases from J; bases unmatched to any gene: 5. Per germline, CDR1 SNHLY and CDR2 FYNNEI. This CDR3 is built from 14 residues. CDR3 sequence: CASKPGTGYNEQFF. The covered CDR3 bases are TGTGCCAGCAAGCCCGGGACAGGGTACAATGAG.

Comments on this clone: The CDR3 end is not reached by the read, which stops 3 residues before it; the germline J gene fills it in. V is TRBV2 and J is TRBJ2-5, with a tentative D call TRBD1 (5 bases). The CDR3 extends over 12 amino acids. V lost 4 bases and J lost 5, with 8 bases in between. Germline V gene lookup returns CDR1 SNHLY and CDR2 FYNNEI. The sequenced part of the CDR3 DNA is TGTGCCAGCAGTGTGTCAGGGGAGACC. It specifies CASSVSGET. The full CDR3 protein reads CASSVSGETQYF. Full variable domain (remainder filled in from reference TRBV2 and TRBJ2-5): EPEVTQTPSHQVTQMGQEVILRCVPISNHLYFYWYRQILGQKVEFLVSFYNNEISEKSEIFDDQFSVERPDGSNFTLKIRSTKLEDSAMYFCASSVSGETQYFGPGTRLLVL.

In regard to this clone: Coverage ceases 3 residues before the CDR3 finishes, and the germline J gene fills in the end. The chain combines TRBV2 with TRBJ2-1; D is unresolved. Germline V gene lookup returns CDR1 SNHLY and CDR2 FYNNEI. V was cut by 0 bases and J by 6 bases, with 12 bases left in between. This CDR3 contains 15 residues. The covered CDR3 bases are TGTGCCAGCAGTGAAGCTTGGGCCAGCTTCAATGAG. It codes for CASSEAWASFNE. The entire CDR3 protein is CASSEAWASFNEQFF.

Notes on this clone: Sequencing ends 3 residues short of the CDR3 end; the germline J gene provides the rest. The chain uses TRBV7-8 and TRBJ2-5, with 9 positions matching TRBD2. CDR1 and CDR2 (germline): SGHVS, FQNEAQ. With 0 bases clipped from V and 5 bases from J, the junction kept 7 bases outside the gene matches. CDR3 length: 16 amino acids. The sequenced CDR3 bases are TGTGCCAGCAGCTTAGCTGGCGGGAGGGCCAGGGAGACC. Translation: CASSLAGGRARET. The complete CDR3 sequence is CASSLAGGRARETQYF. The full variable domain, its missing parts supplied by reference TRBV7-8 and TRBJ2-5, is GAGVSQSPRYKVAKRGQDVALRCDPISGHVSLFWYQQALGQGPEFLTYFQNEAQLDKSGLPSDRFFAERPEGSVSTLKIQRTQQEDSAVYLCASSLAGGRARETQYFGPGTRLLVL.

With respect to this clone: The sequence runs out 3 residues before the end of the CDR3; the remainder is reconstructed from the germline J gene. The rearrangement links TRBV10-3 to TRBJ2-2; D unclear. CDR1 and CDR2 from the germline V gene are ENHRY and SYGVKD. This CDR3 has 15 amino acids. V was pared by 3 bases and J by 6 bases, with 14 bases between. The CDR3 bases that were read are TGTGCCATCAGTGACACCTTAAAGGGTGCCGGGGAG. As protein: CAISDTLKGAGE. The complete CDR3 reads CAISDTLKGAGELFF.

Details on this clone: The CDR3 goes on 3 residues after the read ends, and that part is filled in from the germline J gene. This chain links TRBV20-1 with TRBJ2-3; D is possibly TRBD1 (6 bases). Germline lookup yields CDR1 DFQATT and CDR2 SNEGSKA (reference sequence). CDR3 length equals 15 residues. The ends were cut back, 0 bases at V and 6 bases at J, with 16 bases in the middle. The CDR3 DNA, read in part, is TGCAGTGCTAGAGACTTCCAACAGGGAGCTGATACG. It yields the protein CSARDFQQGADT. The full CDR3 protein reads CSARDFQQGADTQYF.

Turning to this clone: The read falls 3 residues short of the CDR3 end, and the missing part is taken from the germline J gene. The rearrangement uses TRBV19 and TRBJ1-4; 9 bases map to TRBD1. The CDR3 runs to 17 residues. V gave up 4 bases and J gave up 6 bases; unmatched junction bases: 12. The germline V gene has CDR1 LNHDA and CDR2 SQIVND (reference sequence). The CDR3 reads CASSTRIGTGRDEKLFF. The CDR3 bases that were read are TGTGCCAGTAGTACCCGAATTGGGACAGGGCGAGATGAAAAA.

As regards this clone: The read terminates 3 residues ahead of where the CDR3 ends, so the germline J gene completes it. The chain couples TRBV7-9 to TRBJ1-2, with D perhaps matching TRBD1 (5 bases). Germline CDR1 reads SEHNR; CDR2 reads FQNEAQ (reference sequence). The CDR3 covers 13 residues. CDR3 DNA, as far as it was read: TGTGCCAGCAGCTTAGCCGGGACTCTCACC. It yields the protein CASSLAGTLT. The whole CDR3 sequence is CASSLAGTLTYTF. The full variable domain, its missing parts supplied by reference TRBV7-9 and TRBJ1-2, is DTGVSQNPRHKITKRGQNVTFRCDPISEHNRLYWYRQTLGQGPEFLTYFQNEAQLEKSRLLSDRFSAERPKGSFSTLEIQRTEQGDSAMYLCASSLAGTLTYTFGSGTRLTVV.